This entry concerns a single T cell receptor beta chain. Its antigen is not known. The data originate from a study of cytomegalovirus exposure and HLA in healthy donors. Points from the study as a whole: According to a later analysis, most TCR beta chains associated with CMV appeared HLA-restricted. TCR beta V- and J-gene trimming was later associated with a missense DCLRE1C variant. In most subjects, TCR beta sequences reportedly gave accurate predictions of HLA-A and HLA-B alleles.

Between the trimmed V and J ends, which lost 1 base and 8 bases, there was a span of 14 bases. The CDR3 totals 15 residues. Germline V gene sequence: CDR1 SGHVS, CDR2 FQNEAQ. The study ran its PCR with 60 Vbeta and 13 Jbeta primers. The assay was immunoSEQ multiplex PCR, and TCRdb's table has in-frame clones only and misses some. The sample has 150,000 to 200,000 clones; over 65% are singletons. The chain uses TRBV7-8 and TRBJ1-4, with D possibly TRBD1 on 6 matching bases. Sequenced: PBMCs. This clonotype originated in a woman aged 45-59 years in good health and CMV-seropositive. The CDR3 DNA follows: TGTGCCAGCAGCTTAGGACAGGTTAACGGGGAAAAACTGTTTTTT. Amino acids: CASSLGQVNGEKLFF.